The 21 T cell receptor beta chains below all came from one sample that was sequenced in a study of cytotoxic CD8 clonotypes in ibrutinib-treated CLL. The repertoire was sequenced with immunoSEQ multiplex PCR; TCRdb's copy has only in-frame clones and lacks some. The table has about 44,000 clones, roughly three quarters seen once. Sequenced here: PBMCs, sampled after 12 months of ibrutinib treatment. The receptors come from a human donor with chronic lymphocytic leukemia.

This clone has only a few counts. The chain links TRBV19 to TRBJ2-1; 7 bases map to TRBD2. The CDR3 loop spans 14 amino acids. V lost 8 bases, J lost 9 bases, and 13 bases stayed unmatched. Germline CDR1 and CDR2: LNHDA and SQIVND (reference sequence). CDR3 sequence (DNA): TGTGCCAGTCTACTCCGGGCGGGAGTGGGTGAGCAGTTCTTC. It codes for CASLLRAGVGEQFF.

The chain uses TRBV27 and TRBJ1-2, with 7 bases that match TRBD1. CDR1 and CDR2 (germline): MNHEY, SMNVEV (reference sequence). CDR3 size: 13 residues. V shed 5 bases, J shed 6 bases, and the junction held 6 bases outside the gene matches. CDR3 loop: CASSRQGWDGYTF. In DNA, the CDR3 is TGTGCCAGCAGTAGACAGGGTTGGGATGGCTACACCTTC.

The chain couples TRBV21-1 to TRBJ2-3. TRBV21-1 is a pseudogene segment. The CDR3 spans 12 residues. The CDR3 here is CASSKDTDTQYF. The CDR3, as DNA: TGTGCCAGCAGCAAAGATACAGATACGCAGTATTTT.

This clone has just a few counts. The rearrangement links TRBV27 to TRBJ1-2; D may be TRBD1 (5 bases). The CDR3 contains 12 residues. CDR1 MNHEY and CDR2 SMNVEV come from the germline V gene (reference sequence). Trimming took 6 bases from V and 8 from J, leaving 13 bases between them. The CDR3 DNA sequence: TGTGCCAGCAGCTTGGGGGGATCCGGCTACACCTTC. Its protein is CASSLGGSGYTF.

The chain combines TRBV4-3 with TRBJ2-2, with TRBD2 as a possible D gene (6 bases). This CDR3 has 16 residues. Germline CDR1 reads LGHNA; CDR2 reads YSLEER. Trimming left V 0 bases short and J 3 bases short, with 11 bases between. CDR3 coding DNA: TGCGCCAGCAGCCAAGAGGAGGGGACCTACACCGGGGAGCTGTTTTTT. The encoded protein is CASSQEEGTYTGELFF.

CDR3 sequence reads: CASSLEPATTNTEAFF. The CDR3 nucleotides are TGTGCCAGCAGCTTAGAGCCGGCCACTACGAACACTGAAGCTTTCTTT. This sequence joins TRBV11-2 and TRBJ1-1, with D hard to call. Germline loops: CDR1 SGHAT, CDR2 FQNNGV. V was pared by 0 bases and J by 1 base, with 12 bases between. The CDR3 has 16 amino acids.

The V gene is TRBV4-1, the J gene TRBJ1-1, with D possibly matching TRBD1 (6 bases). Per germline, CDR1 MGHRA and CDR2 YSYEKL. Trimming pared 1 base from V and 4 bases from J, leaving 10 bases between. This CDR3 region has 14 residues. The CDR3 coding sequence is TGCGCCAGCAGCCAAGGTTACAGGGTCACTGAAGCTTTCTTT. This gives the protein CASSQGYRVTEAFF.

J is TRBJ1-2 and V is TRBV5-1, with 8 bases matching TRBD1. V trimming: 0 bases; J trimming: 7 bases; junction bases outside the gene matches: 8. The length of the CDR3 is 15 residues. CDR1 is SGHRS, CDR2 YFSETQ, per germline. The CDR3 protein is CASSLVGRGLGGYTF. Here the CDR3 DNA reads TGCGCCAGCAGCTTGGTCGGCAGGGGGCTTGGTGGCTACACCTTC.

This clone showed up just a few times. This sequence joins TRBV2 and TRBJ1-1, with TRBD1 identical over 8 bases. The CDR3 sequence is 14 residues long. The V and J ends lost 5 bases and 4 bases, in that order; junction bases with no gene match: 6. Germline V CDR1 and CDR2: SNHLY, FYNNEI. CDR3 amino acids: CASSLTGGPTEAFF. The CDR3 DNA reads as TGTGCCAGCAGTCTTACAGGGGGGCCCACTGAAGCTTTCTTT.

The chain uses TRBV6-1 and TRBJ2-5; the D is unclear. V was trimmed by 8 bases and J by 1 base, leaving 11 bases between them. This CDR3 has 13 amino acids. Germline CDR1 MNHNS, CDR2 SASEGT. The CDR3 loop reads CASGGGTQETQYF. The CDR3 DNA is TGTGCCAGCGGTGGTGGCACCCAAGAGACCCAGTACTTC.

The V and J genes are TRBV27 and TRBJ2-7; 9 positions match TRBD2. With V trimmed by 6 bases and J by 6 bases, 18 bases remained unmatched. Per the germline V gene, CDR1 is MNHEY and CDR2 is SMNVEV (reference sequence). CDR3 length equals 17 residues. The CDR3 here is CASRATSGFFFEGEQYF. The CDR3 bases are TGTGCCAGCAGAGCGACTAGCGGCTTTTTTTTTGAGGGCGAGCAGTACTTC.

V and J are TRBV5-3 and TRBJ2-1; no definite D call. TRBV5-3 carries the ORF label, with uncertain function. Trimming cost V 4 bases and J 5 bases, with 16 bases left between them. There are 15 residues in the CDR3. The CDR3 here is CARSHQINLNNEQFF. The DNA of the CDR3 is TGTGCCAGAAGCCATCAGATTAACCTAAACAATGAGCAGTTCTTC.

V gene TRBV27 combines with J gene TRBJ2-5; TRBD2 matches at 8 bases. The ends lost 8 bases at V and 1 base at J; junction bases unmatched: 6. The CDR3 sequence is 14 residues long. Germline V gene lookup returns CDR1 MNHEY and CDR2 SMNVEV (reference sequence). Here the CDR3 DNA reads TGTGCCAGCGGGACTAGTAGGTTCCAAGAGACCCAGTACTTC. This codes for CASGTSRFQETQYF.

V and J are TRBV7-8 and TRBJ1-4; 7 bases align to TRBD1. CDR1 is SGHVS, CDR2 FQNEAQ, per germline. The ends lost 0 bases at V and 6 bases at J; junction bases unmatched: 7. The CDR3 loop spans 16 amino acids. This chain's CDR3 is CASSLAQDRDYEKLFF. As DNA, the CDR3 is TGTGCCAGCAGCTTAGCGCAAGACAGGGATTATGAAAAACTGTTTTTT.

The CDR3 DNA reads TGTGCCAGTAGTAAAGACAGGGGCCTTCGGCCCCAGCATTTT. This encodes CASSKDRGLRPQHF. This rearrangement joins TRBV19 to TRBJ1-5; TRBD1 agrees at 8 bases. V lost 4 bases and J lost 9; bases outside the gene matches: 8. The CDR3 spans 14 residues. In germline, CDR1 is LNHDA, CDR2 SQIVND (reference sequence).

V is TRBV19 and J is TRBJ2-2, with no clear D. The V gene's germline CDR1 is LNHDA and CDR2 SQIVND (reference sequence). This CDR3 is built from 12 residues. The V and J ends lost 5 bases and 6 bases respectively, with 7 bases between them. DNA of the CDR3: TGTGCCAGTAGTCCCTGGCCCGGGGAGCTGTTTTTT. The encoded protein is CASSPWPGELFF. Full variable domain (missing parts from reference TRBV19 and TRBJ2-2): DGGITQSPKYLFRKEGQNVTLSCEQNLNHDAMYWYRQDPGQGLRLIYYSQIVNDFQKGDIAEGYSVSREKKESFPLTVTSAQKNPTAFYLCASSPWPGELFFGEGSRLTVL.

This clone was counted once. This chain links TRBV28 with TRBJ1-2, with 7 positions matching TRBD1. The germline V gene has CDR1 MDHEN and CDR2 SYDVKM. The CDR3 loop spans 15 amino acids. V lost 5 bases to trimming and J lost 3 bases; unmatched junction nucleotides: 9. The CDR3 loop is CASSPLDRDDYGYTF. For the CDR3, the DNA is TGTGCCAGCAGTCCCCTAGACAGGGATGACTATGGCTACACCTTC.

A few counts support this clone. The V call is TRBV5-1, the J call TRBJ2-7; 10 bases are shared with TRBD1. Trimming at V came to 0 bases and at J to 3 bases, leaving 3 bases not matched to a gene. Germline-derived CDR1 and CDR2 are SGHRS and YFSETQ. CDR3 length: 15 amino acids. The CDR3, as DNA: TGCGCCAGCAGCTTGGACGGGGACAGGGGCTACGAGCAGTACTTC. This translates into CASSLDGDRGYEQYF.

The chain uses TRBV7-8 and TRBJ2-3; D gene ambiguous. The germline gives CDR1 SGHVS, CDR2 FQNEAQ. The CDR3 runs 15 residues. V was shortened by 3 bases and J by 0 bases, with 10 bases between the two germline ends. The CDR3 region has the DNA TGTGCCAGCAGCTTTCTATCGTTCAGCACAGATACGCAGTATTTT. The encoded protein is CASSFLSFSTDTQYF.

The V call is TRBV5-1, the J call TRBJ2-3, with 8 bases that match TRBD1. V dropped 3 bases and J dropped 2; count of bases not matched to a gene: 2. This CDR3 has 14 residues. Per the germline V gene, CDR1 is SGHRS and CDR2 is YFSETQ. This CDR3 is CASSSGQVTDTQYF. The CDR3 DNA follows: TGCGCCAGCAGCTCGGGACAGGTCACAGATACGCAGTATTTT.

The chain combines TRBV5-1 with TRBJ2-5; the D gene is possibly TRBD2 (5 bases). The CDR3 is 16 amino acids. CDR1 and CDR2 from the germline V gene are SGHRS and YFSETQ. V was trimmed by 0 bases and J by 2 bases, leaving 14 bases between them. CDR3 sequence reads: CASSLAGGWIQETQYF. DNA for the CDR3: TGCGCCAGCAGCTTGGCGGGCGGGTGGATTCAAGAGACCCAGTACTTC. The variable domain in full, with the rest retrieved from reference TRBV5-1 and TRBJ2-5, is KAGVTQTPRYLIKTRGQQVTLSCSPISGHRSVSWYQQTPGQGLQFLFEYFSETQRNKGNFPGRFSGRQFSNSRSEMNVSTLELGDSALYLCASSLAGGWIQETQYFGPGTRLLVL.